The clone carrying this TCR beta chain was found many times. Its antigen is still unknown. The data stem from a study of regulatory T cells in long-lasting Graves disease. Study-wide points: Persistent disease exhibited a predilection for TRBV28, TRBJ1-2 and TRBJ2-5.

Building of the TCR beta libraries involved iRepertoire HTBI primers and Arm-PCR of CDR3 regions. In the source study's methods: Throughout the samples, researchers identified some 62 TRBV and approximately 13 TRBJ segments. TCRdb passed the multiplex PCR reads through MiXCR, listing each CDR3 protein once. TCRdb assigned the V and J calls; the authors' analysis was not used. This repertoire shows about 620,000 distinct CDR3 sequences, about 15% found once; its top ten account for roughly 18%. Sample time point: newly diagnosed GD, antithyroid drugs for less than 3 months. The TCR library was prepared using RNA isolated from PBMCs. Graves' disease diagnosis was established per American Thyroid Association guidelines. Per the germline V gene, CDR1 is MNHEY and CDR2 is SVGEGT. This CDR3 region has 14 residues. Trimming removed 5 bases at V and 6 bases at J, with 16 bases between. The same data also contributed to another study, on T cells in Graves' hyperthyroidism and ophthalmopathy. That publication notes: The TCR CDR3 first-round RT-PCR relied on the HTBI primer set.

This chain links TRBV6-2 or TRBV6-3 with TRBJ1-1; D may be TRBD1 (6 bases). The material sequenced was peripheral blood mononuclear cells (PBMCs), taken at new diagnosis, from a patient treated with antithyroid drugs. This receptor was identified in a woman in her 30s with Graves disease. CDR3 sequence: CASSTPPGHSEAFF. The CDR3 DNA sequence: TGTGCCAGCAGTACACCTCCGGGACACTCTGAAGCTTTCTTT.